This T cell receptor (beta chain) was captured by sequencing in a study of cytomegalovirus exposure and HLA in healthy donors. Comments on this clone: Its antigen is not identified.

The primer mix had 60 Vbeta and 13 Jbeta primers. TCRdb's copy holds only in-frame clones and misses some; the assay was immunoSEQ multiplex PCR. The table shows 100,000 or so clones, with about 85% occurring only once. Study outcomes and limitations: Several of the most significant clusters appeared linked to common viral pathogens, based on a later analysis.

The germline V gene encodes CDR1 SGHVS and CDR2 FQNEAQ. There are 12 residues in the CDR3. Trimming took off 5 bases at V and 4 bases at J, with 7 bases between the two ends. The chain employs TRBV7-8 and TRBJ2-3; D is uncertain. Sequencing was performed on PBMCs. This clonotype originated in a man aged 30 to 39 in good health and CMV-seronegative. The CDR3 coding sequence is TGTGCCAGCAGCCCTCAGTCAGATACGCAGTATTTT. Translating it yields CASSPQSDTQYF.